This TCR beta chain was captured in a study of CD8+ T cells in alopecia areata. The overall study: By percentage of affected scalp area, the severity of treated patients was scored. General study results and limits: Tofacitinib significantly reduced both scalp clonality and expanded CD8+ clones among the top 100.

Treatment here: oral pan-JAK inhibitor, 5-10 mg twice daily. Peripheral blood samples and lesional scalp punch biopsies were obtained from alopecia areata patients. Sequencing used cDNA as its template, made by extracting RNA and reverse transcribing it. Generated by immunoSEQ multiplex PCR, the TCRdb table keeps only in-frame clones and is missing some. The sample has about 110,000 clones, roughly 84% seen once. The CDR3 extends over 18 amino acids. The germline V gene has CDR1 MDHEN and CDR2 SYDVKM. V dropped 5 bases and J dropped 5; count of bases not matched to a gene: 19. On this clone: The target antigen is unknown.

The material sequenced was CD8+ T cells sorted from blood, taken at week 24, from a patient treated with tofacitinib. This TCR was sampled from a human donor with alopecia areata. This chain uses TRBV28 with TRBJ2-5; the match to TRBD1 covers 8 bases. DNA for the CDR3: TGTGCCAGCAGTCCACACACAATGCCCAGGGGGCAGGCGGAGACCCAGTACTTC. This translates into CASSPHTMPRGQAETQYF.